The 10 T cell receptor beta chains listed next were all sequenced from one sample in a study of T cells in Graves' hyperthyroidism and ophthalmopathy. TCR beta CDR3 regions were amplified from RNA. With the HTBI primer set, the TCR CDR3 went through a first round of RT-PCR. TCRdb called the multiplex PCR reads again in MiXCR, with one record for every CDR3 protein. The sample shows about 620,000 distinct CDR3 sequences, under 20% of them seen only once. Sequenced material: blood. The receptors come from a woman in her twenties or thirties with Graves' hyperthyroidism.

This clonotype was found many times. The V call is TRBV28, the J call TRBJ1-6, with D maybe TRBD1 (6 bases). The length of the CDR3 is 14 residues. V lost 6 bases to trimming and J lost 7 bases, with 13 bases between them. Looked up from germline, CDR1 is MDHEN and CDR2 is SYDVKM. CDR3 residues: CASSKGQVNSPLHF. The CDR3 DNA sequence: TGTGCCAGCAGCAAGGGACAAGTAAATTCACCCCTCCACTTT. Full variable domain (remainder filled in from reference TRBV28 and TRBJ1-6): DVKVTQSSRYLVKRTGEKVFLECVQDMDHENMFWYRQDPGLGLRLIYFSYDVKMKEKGDIPEGYSVSREKKERFSLILESASTNQTSMYLCASSKGQVNSPLHFGNGTRLTVT.

This clonotype was counted a few times. The V and J genes are TRBV15 and TRBJ1-5, with 8 bases identical to TRBD1. The CDR3 has 15 amino acids. CDR1 LNHNV and CDR2 YYDKDF come from the germline V gene (reference sequence). The trim removed 1 base at V and 7 bases at J, leaving 6 bases unmatched. CDR3 nucleotide sequence: TGTGCCACCAGCAGAGGAAGAGACAGGGGACAGCCCCAGCATTTT. It is translated as CATSRGRDRGQPQHF. Full variable domain (remainder filled in from reference TRBV15 and TRBJ1-5): DAMVIQNPRYQVTQFGKPVTLSCSQTLNHNVMYWYQQKSSQAPKLLFHYYDKDFNNEADTPDNFQSRRPNTSFCFLDIRSPGLGDTAMYLCATSRGRDRGQPQHFGDGTRLSIL.

The V and J genes are TRBV7-3 and TRBJ2-6; possible D gene TRBD1, 6 bases. This CDR3 comprises 15 residues. Germline V lookup: CDR1 SGHTA, CDR2 FQGTGA. V lost 4 bases and J lost 2, with 9 bases in between. The CDR3 loop is CASSSQGTGANVLTF. CDR3 sequence (DNA): TGTGCCAGCAGCTCACAGGGAACTGGGGCCAACGTCCTGACTTTC.

This clonotype was counted many times. The V and J genes are TRBV12-3 or TRBV12-4 and TRBJ2-5; 8 bases agree with TRBD1. The CDR3 is 13 residues long. Unmatched junction bases numbered 7, after V lost 8 bases and J lost 5 bases. In nucleotides, the CDR3 is TGTGCCAGCCGAAGCGGACAGGGCGAGACCCAGTACTTC. It yields the protein CASRSGQGETQYF.

This clonotype appeared a single time. At one end the junction does not follow the germline gene, possibly because of a read error. The CDR3 sequence is CASSSNWYGSF. The CDR3 DNA sequence: TGTGCCAGCAGTTCGAACTGGTACGGATCCTTC. V and J are TRBV28 and TRBJ2-7; D is uncertain. The germline V gene has CDR1 MDHEN and CDR2 SYDVKM. The CDR3 loop spans 11 amino acids.

This clonotype was seen a few times. The V gene is TRBV28, the J gene TRBJ1-2; a possible D gene is TRBD1 (6 bases). V gave up 4 bases and J gave up 4 bases, with 19 bases separating them. This CDR3 is built from 16 residues. Germline-derived CDR1 and CDR2 are MDHEN and SYDVKM. The CDR3 region is CASSSLGGGRGYGYTF. The CDR3 DNA follows: TGTGCCAGCAGTTCCCTCGGAGGGGGGCGAGGCTATGGCTACACCTTC.

The sample holds a few counts of this clonotype. The gene calls are TRBV5-5 and TRBJ1-5; D is ambiguous. Germline CDR1 and CDR2: SGHKS and YYEKEE (reference sequence). The CDR3 has 13 residues. The V end lost 3 bases, the J end lost 4 bases, and 8 bases lay between the germline ends. As DNA, the CDR3 is TGTGCCAGCAGCTCCGAGAATAATCAGCCCCAGCATTTT. As protein: CASSSENNQPQHF.

The sample holds many counts of this clonotype. V is TRBV20-1 and J is TRBJ2-7; 7 bases map to TRBD2. Looked up from germline, CDR1 is DFQATT and CDR2 is SNEGSKA (reference sequence). The CDR3 is 14 residues long. V was clipped by 6 bases and J by 4 bases; unmatched bases: 12. CDR3 DNA: TGCAGTGCCACCTACGCGGGAGCGGAATACGAGCAGTACTTC. Its translation: CSATYAGAEYEQYF.

This clonotype was detected ten times or more. This chain links TRBV18 with TRBJ1-2, with 7 positions matching TRBD1. Losses at the gene ends were 3 bases for V and 4 bases for J; bases not matched to a gene: 5. Germline CDR1 reads KGHSH; CDR2 reads LQKENI. CDR3 length: 14 residues. CDR3 loop: CASSPTTGPYGYTF. The CDR3 DNA reads as TGTGCCAGCTCACCCACGACAGGGCCCTATGGCTACACCTTC.

This chain's CDR3 is CASSYSITGELFF. CDR3 sequence (DNA): TGTGCCAGCAGTTACTCGATCACCGGGGAGCTGTTTTTT. The chain combines TRBV6-6 with TRBJ2-2; no clear D gene. Germline V lookup: CDR1 MNHNY, CDR2 SVGAGI (reference sequence). CDR3 length equals 13 residues. The V end lost 0 bases, the J end lost 4 bases, and 3 bases lay between the germline ends.